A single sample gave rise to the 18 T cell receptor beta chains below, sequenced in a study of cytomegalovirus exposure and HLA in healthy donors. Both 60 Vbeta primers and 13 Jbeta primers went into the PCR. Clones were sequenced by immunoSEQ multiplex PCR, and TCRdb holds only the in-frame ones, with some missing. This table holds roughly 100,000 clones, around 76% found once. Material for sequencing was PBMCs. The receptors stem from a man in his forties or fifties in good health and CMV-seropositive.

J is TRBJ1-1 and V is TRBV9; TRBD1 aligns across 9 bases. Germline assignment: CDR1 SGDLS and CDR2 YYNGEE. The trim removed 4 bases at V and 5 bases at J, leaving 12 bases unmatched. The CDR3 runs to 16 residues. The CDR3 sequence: CASSPRGRQGVTEAFF. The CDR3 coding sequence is TGTGCCAGCAGCCCCAGAGGGAGACAGGGGGTGACTGAAGCTTTCTTT.

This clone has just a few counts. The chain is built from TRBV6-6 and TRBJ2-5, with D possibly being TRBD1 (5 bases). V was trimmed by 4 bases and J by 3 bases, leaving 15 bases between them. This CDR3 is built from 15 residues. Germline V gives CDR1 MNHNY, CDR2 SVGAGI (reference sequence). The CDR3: CASSLGMGREETQYF. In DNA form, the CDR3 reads TGTGCCAGCAGTTTAGGGATGGGCAGGGAAGAGACCCAGTACTTC.

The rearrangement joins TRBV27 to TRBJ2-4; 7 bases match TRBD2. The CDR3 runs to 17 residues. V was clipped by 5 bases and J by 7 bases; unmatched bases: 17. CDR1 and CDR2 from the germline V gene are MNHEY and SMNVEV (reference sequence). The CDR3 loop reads CASSPAREGSGWNIQYF. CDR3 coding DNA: TGTGCCAGCAGTCCAGCCCGAGAGGGTAGCGGGTGGAACATTCAGTACTTC.

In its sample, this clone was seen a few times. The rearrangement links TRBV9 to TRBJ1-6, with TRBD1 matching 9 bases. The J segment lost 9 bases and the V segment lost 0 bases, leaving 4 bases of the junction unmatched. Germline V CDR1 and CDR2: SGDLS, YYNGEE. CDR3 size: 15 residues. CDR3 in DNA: TGTGCCAGCAGCGTAGGTGACAGGGGGGTTTCACCCCTCCACTTT. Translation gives CASSVGDRGVSPLHF.

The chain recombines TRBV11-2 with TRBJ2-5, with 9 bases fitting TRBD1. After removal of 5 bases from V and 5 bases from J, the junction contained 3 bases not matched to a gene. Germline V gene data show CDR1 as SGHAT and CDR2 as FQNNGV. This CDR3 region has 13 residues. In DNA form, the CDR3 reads TGTGCCAGCAGCGCGGGGACAGGGGAGACCCAGTACTTC. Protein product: CASSAGTGETQYF.

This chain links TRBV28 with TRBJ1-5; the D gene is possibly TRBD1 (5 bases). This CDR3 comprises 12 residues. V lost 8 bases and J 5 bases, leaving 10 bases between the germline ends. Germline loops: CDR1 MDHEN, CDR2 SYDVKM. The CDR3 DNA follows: TGTGCCAGCGGGGCGGGGTATCAGCCCCAGCATTTT. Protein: CASGAGYQPQHF.

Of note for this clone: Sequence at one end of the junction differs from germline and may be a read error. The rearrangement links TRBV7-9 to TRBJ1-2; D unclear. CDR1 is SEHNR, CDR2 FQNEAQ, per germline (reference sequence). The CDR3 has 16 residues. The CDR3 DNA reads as TGTTCCAGCAGCTTAGCGCGTCCGCGTCGTAACTATGGCTACACCTTC. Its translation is CSSSLARPRRNYGYTF.

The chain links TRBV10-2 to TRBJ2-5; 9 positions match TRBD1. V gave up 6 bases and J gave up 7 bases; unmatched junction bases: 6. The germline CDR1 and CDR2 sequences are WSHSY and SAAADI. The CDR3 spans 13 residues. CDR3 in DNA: TGCGCCAGCAGCAGGACAGGGGAAGCGACCCAGTACTTC. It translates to CASSRTGEATQYF.

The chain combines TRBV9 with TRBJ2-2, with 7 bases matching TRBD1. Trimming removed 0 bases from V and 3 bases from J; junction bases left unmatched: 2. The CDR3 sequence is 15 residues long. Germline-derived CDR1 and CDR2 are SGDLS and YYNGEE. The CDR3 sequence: CASSVEGAYTGELFF. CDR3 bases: TGTGCCAGCAGCGTAGAGGGGGCTTACACCGGGGAGCTGTTTTTT. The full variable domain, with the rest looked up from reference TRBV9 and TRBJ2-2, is DSGVTQTPKHLITATGQRVTLRCSPRSGDLSVYWYQQSLDQGLQFLIQYYNGEERAKGNILERFSAQQFPDLHSELNLSSLELGDSALYFCASSVEGAYTGELFFGEGSRLTVL.

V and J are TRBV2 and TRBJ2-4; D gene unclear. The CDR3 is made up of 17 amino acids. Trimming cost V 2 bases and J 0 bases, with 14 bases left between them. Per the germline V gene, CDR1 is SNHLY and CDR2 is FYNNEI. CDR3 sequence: CASSELVSYLAKNIQYF. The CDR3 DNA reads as TGTGCCAGCAGTGAATTAGTAAGCTATCTAGCCAAAAACATTCAGTACTTC.

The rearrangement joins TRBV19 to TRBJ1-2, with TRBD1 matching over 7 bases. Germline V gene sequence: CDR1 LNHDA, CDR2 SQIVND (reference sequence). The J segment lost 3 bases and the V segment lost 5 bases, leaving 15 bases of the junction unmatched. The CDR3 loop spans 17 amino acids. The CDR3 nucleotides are TGTGCCAGTAGTTCCCCCCGGGACAGTCCCACTCACTATGGCTACACCTTC. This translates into CASSSPRDSPTHYGYTF.

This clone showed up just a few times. The CDR3 bases are TGTGCCAGCAGCTTAGTATGGGTCGGGACTAGGGATGACGATACGCAGTATTTT. Protein: CASSLVWVGTRDDDTQYF. The chain couples TRBV11-3 to TRBJ2-3, with 8 bases lining up with TRBD2. V gave up 1 base and J gave up 6 bases; unmatched junction bases: 15. From germline, CDR1 is SGHNT and CDR2 YENEEA. The CDR3 runs to 18 residues. Full variable domain (missing parts from reference TRBV11-3 and TRBJ2-3): EAGVVQSPRYKIIEKKQPVAFWCNPISGHNTLYWYLQNLGQGPELLIRYENEEAVDDSQLPKDRFSAERLKGVDSTLKIQPAELGDSAVYLCASSLVWVGTRDDDTQYFGPGTRLTVL.

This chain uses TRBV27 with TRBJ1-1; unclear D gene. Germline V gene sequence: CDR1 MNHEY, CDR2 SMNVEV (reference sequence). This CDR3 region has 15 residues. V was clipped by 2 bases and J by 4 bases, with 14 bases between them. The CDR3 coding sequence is TGTGCCAGCAGTTTAGGGATAGCGTCGTTCACTGAAGCTTTCTTT. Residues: CASSLGIASFTEAFF.

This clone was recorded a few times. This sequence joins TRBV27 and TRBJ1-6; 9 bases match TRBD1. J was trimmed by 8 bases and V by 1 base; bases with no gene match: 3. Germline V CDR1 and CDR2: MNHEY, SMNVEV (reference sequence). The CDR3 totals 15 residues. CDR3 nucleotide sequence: TGTGCCAGCAGTTTATACAGGGGGCGCGATTCACCCCTCCACTTT. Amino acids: CASSLYRGRDSPLHF.

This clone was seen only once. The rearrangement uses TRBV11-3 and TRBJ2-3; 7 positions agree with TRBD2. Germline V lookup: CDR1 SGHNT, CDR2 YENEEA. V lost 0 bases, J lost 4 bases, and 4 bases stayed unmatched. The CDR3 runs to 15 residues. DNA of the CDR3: TGTGCCAGCAGCTTAGAGGGAGCGGGATCAGATACGCAGTATTTT. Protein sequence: CASSLEGAGSDTQYF.

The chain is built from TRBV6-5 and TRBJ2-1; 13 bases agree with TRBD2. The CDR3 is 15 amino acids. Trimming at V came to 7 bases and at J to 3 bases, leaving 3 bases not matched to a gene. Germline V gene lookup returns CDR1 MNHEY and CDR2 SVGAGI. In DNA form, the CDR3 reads TGTGCCAGCATACTAGCGGGAGGGAGCTACAATGAGCAGTTCTTC. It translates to CASILAGGSYNEQFF.

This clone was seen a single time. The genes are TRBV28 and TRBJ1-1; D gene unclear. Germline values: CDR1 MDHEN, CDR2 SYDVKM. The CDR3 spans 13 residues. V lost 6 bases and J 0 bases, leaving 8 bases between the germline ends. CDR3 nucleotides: TGTGCCAGCAGGGACGGGATGAACACTGAAGCTTTCTTT. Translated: CASRDGMNTEAFF.

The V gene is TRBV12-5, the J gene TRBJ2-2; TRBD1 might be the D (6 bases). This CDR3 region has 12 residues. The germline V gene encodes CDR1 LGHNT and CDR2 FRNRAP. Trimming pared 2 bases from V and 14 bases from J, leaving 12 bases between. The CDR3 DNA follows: TGTGCTAGTGGTTTGAACGAAGGGGGTCTGTTTTTT. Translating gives CASGLNEGGLFF.